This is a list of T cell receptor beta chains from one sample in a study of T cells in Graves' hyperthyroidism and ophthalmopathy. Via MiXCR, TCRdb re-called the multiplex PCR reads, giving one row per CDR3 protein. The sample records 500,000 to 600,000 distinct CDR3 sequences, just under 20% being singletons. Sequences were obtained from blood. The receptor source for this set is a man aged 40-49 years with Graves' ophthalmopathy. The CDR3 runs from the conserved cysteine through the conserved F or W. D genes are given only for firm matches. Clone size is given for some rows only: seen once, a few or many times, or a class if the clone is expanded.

DNA: TGTGCCAGCAGTTTTAGAGGGGGCCCCAATTCACCCCTCCACTTT
CDR3: CASSFRGGPNSPLHF
V: TRBV28
D: TRBD1
J: TRBJ1-6
size: -

DNA: TGTGCCAGCAGCCAAGCCGGGACAGGGGGGGGCTACACCTTC
CDR3: CASSQAGTGGGYTF
V: TRBV6-1
D: TRBD1
J: TRBJ1-2
size: -

DNA: TGTGCCAGCAGTTTACTCAGGCCCCCCAACGTCCTGACTTTC
CDR3: CASSLLRPPNVLTF
V: TRBV28
D: -
J: TRBJ2-6
size: few

DNA: TGCGCCAGCAGCCCACCTCGGGGCGGATACCTCACCGGGGAGCTGTTTTTT
CDR3: CASSPPRGGYLTGELFF
V: TRBV4-3
D: -
J: TRBJ2-2
size: -

DNA: TGTGCCAGCAGTTACCTGTACTCTGGAAACACCATATATTTT
CDR3: CASSYLYSGNTIYF
V: TRBV6-5
D: -
J: TRBJ1-3
size: -

DNA: TGCAGTGCCCCCCCCAGACTAGCTATACGCACAGATACGCAGTATTTT
CDR3: CSAPPRLAIRTDTQYF
V: TRBV20-1
D: TRBD2
J: TRBJ2-3
size: many

DNA: TGCGCCAGCAGCTTGGAGGCCTTCTCCTACGAGCAGTACTTC
CDR3: CASSLEAFSYEQYF
V: TRBV5-1
D: -
J: TRBJ2-7
size: few

DNA: TGTGCCAGCAGCTCCCGGGAAGGGAGAGCAGATACGCAGTATTTT
CDR3: CASSSREGRADTQYF
V: TRBV11-3
D: -
J: TRBJ2-3
size: many

DNA: TGTGCCAGCAGCCGCGGTGGGGGTTACAGTGAAGCTTTCTTT
CDR3: CASSRGGGYSEAFF
V: TRBV7-9
D: -
J: TRBJ1-1
size: -

DNA: TGTGCCAGCAGTTCGATACAGAGTAGGACTGAAGCTTTCTTT
CDR3: CASSSIQSRTEAFF
V: TRBV6-5
D: -
J: TRBJ1-1
size: -

DNA: TGTGCCAGCAGTTCATCAGGGCCGGGGGGTACGCAGTATTTT
CDR3: CASSSSGPGGTQYF
V: TRBV6-5
D: TRBD2
J: TRBJ2-3
size: -

DNA: TGTGCCAGCCAACCGGAGGGGCATAGCGGGAGCACAGATACGCAGTATTTT
CDR3: CASQPEGHSGSTDTQYF
V: TRBV28
D: TRBD2
J: TRBJ2-3
size: many

DNA: TGTGCCAGCAGTTTCGGGGGACGTGGAAACACCATATATTTT
CDR3: CASSFGGRGNTIYF
V: TRBV12-3/TRBV12-4
D: -
J: TRBJ1-3
size: -

DNA: TGTGCCAGCAGCGGGGCGCGCGGCAACACCGGGGAGCTGTTTTTT
CDR3: CASSGARGNTGELFF
V: TRBV2
D: -
J: TRBJ2-2
size: many

DNA: TGCGCCAGCAAAATGACTAGCGGGAGCATATACGAGCAGTACTTC
CDR3: CASKMTSGSIYEQYF
V: TRBV5-1
D: TRBD2
J: TRBJ2-7
size: -

DNA: TGCAGCGTTAACCAGCCCGGGGCCTTC
CDR3: CSVNQPGAF
V: TRBV29-1
D: -
J: TRBJ1-2
size: -